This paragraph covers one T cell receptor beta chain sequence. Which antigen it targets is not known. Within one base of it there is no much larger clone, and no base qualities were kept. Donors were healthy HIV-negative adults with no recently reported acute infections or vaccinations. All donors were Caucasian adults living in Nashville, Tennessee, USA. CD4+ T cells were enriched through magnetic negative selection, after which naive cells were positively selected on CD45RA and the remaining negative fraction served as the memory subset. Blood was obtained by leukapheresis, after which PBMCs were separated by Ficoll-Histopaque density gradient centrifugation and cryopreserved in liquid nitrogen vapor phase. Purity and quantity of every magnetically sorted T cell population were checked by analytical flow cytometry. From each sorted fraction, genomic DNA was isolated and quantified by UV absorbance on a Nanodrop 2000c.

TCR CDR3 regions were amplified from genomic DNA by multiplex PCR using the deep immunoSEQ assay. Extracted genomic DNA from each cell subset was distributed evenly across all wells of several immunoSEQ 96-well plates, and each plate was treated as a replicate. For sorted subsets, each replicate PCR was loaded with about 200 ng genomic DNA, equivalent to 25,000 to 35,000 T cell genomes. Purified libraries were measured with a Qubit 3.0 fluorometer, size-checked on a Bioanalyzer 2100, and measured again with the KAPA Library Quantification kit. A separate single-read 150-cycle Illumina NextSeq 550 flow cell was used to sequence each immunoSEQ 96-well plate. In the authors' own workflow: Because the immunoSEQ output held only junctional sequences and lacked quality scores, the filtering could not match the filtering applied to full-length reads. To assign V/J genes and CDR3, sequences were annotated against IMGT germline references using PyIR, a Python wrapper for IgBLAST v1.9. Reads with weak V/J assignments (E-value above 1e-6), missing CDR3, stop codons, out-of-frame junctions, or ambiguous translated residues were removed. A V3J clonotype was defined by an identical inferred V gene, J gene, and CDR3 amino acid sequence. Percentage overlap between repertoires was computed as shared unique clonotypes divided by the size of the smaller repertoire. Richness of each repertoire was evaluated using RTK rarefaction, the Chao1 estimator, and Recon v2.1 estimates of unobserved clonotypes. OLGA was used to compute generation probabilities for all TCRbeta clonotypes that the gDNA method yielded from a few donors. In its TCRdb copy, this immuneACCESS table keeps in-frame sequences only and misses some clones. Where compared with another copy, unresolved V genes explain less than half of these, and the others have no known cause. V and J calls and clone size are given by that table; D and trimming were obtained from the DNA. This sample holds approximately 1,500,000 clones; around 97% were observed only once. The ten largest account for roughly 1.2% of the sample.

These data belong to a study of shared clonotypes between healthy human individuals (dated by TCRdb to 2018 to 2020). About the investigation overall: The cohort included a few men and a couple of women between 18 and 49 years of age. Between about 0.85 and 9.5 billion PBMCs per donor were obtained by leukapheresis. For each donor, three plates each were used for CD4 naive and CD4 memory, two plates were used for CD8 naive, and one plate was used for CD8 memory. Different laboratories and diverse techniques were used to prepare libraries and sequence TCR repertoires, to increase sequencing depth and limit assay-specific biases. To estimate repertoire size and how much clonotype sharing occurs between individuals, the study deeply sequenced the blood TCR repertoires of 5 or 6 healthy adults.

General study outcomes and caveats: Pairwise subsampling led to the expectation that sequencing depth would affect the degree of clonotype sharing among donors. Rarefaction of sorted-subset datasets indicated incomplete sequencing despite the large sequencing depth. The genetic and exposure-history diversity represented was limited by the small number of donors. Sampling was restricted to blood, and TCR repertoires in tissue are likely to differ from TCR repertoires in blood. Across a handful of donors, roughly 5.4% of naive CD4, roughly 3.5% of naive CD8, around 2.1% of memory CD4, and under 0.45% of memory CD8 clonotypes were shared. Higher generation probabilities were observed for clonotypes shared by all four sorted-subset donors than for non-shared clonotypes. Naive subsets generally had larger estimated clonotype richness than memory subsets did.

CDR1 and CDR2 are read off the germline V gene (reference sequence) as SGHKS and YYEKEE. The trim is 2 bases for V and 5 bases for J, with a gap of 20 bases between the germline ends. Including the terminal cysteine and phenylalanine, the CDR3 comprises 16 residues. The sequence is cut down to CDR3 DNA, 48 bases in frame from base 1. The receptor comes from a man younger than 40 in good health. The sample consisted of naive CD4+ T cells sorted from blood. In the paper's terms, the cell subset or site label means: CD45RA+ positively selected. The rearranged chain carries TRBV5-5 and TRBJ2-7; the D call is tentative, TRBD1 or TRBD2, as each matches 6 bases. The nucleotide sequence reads TGTGCCAGCAGCTTCTCGACCCGTCCCGGGGGCCACGAGCAGTACTTC. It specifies CASSFSTRPGGHEQYF.